This entry lists 25 T cell receptor beta chains sequenced from one sample in a study of cytomegalovirus exposure and HLA in healthy donors. The protocol was immunoSEQ multiplex PCR, while the TCRdb copy is restricted to in-frame clones and leaves out a portion. The sample yields around 180,000 clones, roughly 86% seen once. Sequencing was performed on PBMCs. These receptors were taken from a woman aged 18-29 years in good health and CMV-seronegative.

This chain uses TRBV9 with TRBJ2-1, with D possibly TRBD1 on 5 matching bases. The germline V gene encodes CDR1 SGDLS and CDR2 YYNGEE. Trimming took 5 bases from V and 8 from J, leaving 14 bases between them. The CDR3 has 13 amino acids. CDR3 in amino acids: CASRGRGIDEQFF. The CDR3 nucleotides are TGTGCCAGCAGGGGGCGAGGAATTGATGAGCAGTTCTTC.

This clone was picked up a small number of times. The rearrangement uses TRBV29-1 and TRBJ1-1; D gene uncertain. The CDR3 spans 10 residues. CDR1 SQVTM and CDR2 ANQGSEA come from the germline V gene. Between the trimmed V and J ends, which lost 8 bases and 13 bases, there was a span of 17 bases. CDR3 residues: CSNRGRSGFF. The CDR3, as DNA: TGCAGCAACCGAGGGAGAAGTGGTTTCTTT.

The CDR3 nucleotides are TGCGCCAGCAGCCAGAGCGTGTGGGGGAGGCTCACCGCCTATGGCTACACCTTC. Translation: CASSQSVWGRLTAYGYTF. V and J are TRBV4-1 and TRBJ1-2, with D possibly matching TRBD1 (5 bases). Trimming took 3 bases from V and 4 from J, leaving 24 bases between them. The CDR3 is 18 residues long. The V gene's germline CDR1 is MGHRA and CDR2 YSYEKL.

The chain couples TRBV2 to TRBJ2-7; 9 positions match TRBD1. V was clipped by 6 bases and J by 0 bases; unmatched bases: 3. Per germline, CDR1 SNHLY and CDR2 FYNNEI. This CDR3 contains 14 residues. The CDR3 here is CASRGQGGSYEQYF. CDR3 in DNA: TGTGCCAGCAGGGGACAGGGTGGCTCCTACGAGCAGTACTTC. The full variable domain, completed using reference TRBV2 and TRBJ2-7, is EPEVTQTPSHQVTQMGQEVILRCVPISNHLYFYWYRQILGQKVEFLVSFYNNEISEKSEIFDDQFSVERPDGSNFTLKIRSTKLEDSAMYFCASRGQGGSYEQYFGPGTRLTVT.

This sequence joins TRBV5-6 and TRBJ2-7, with 12 bases lining up with TRBD2. The length of the CDR3 is 17 residues. After removal of 4 bases from V and 4 bases from J, the junction contained 12 bases not matched to a gene. Germline CDR1 is SGHDT and CDR2 is YYEEEE. The CDR3: CASSTRVLAGGIYEQYF. The CDR3 DNA reads as TGTGCCAGCAGCACGAGGGTACTAGCGGGGGGAATATACGAGCAGTACTTC.

A word on this clone: In the same sample, other DNA sequences code for this CDR3. The chain has TRBV2 and TRBJ1-4; maybe TRBD1 (5 bases). Germline V gene data show CDR1 as SNHLY and CDR2 as FYNNEI. Trimming shortened V by 0 bases and J by 8 bases, and 10 bases separated the two germline ends. The CDR3 length is 14 residues. The CDR3 reads CASSEAVRAEKLFF. The CDR3 DNA sequence: TGTGCCAGCAGTGAAGCGGTCAGGGCGGAAAAACTGTTTTTT.

This clone is a singleton in its sample. In nucleotides, the CDR3 is TGTGCCAGCAGCCCCGCTCGTTTGGGACTCAACAATGAGCAGTTCTTC. Translation gives CASSPARLGLNNEQFF. The genes are TRBV7-8 and TRBJ2-1; D might be TRBD2 (6 bases). This CDR3 spans 16 amino acids. Trimming removed 5 bases from V and 5 bases from J, with 19 bases in between. Germline V gene data show CDR1 as SGHVS and CDR2 as FQNEAQ.

This clone was seen more than once but under ten times. V and J are TRBV6-5 and TRBJ1-2, with D possibly matching TRBD1 (5 bases). V lost 6 bases to trimming and J lost 8 bases, with 13 bases between them. The CDR3 loop spans 12 amino acids. In germline, CDR1 is MNHEY, CDR2 SVGAGI. The CDR3 reads CASSPRGRGYTF. The CDR3 region has the DNA TGTGCCAGCAGCCCTAGGGGTAGGGGCTACACCTTC.

The chain carries TRBV7-2 and TRBJ2-7; D might be TRBD1 (6 bases). The CDR3 is made up of 17 amino acids. From germline, CDR1 is SGHTA and CDR2 FQGNSA. V lost 2 bases, J lost 2 bases, and 19 bases lay in between. CDR3 region: CASSLTVTGVRAYEQYF. The CDR3 DNA reads as TGTGCCAGCAGCTTAACTGTGACAGGTGTGAGGGCCTACGAGCAGTACTTC.

For the CDR3, the DNA is TGTGCCATCAGTGACGCGGGAGTGAACGAGCAGTACTTC. Its translation: CAISDAGVNEQYF. This chain connects TRBV10-3 to TRBJ2-7; 7 positions agree with TRBD2. The J segment lost 5 bases and the V segment lost 3 bases, leaving 4 bases of the junction unmatched. The CDR3 is made up of 13 amino acids. Germline V lookup: CDR1 ENHRY, CDR2 SYGVKD.

V and J are TRBV27 and TRBJ1-1, with TRBD1 matching over 7 bases. The CDR3 has 15 amino acids. V lost 1 base to trimming and J lost 6 bases; unmatched junction nucleotides: 8. Germline V CDR1 and CDR2: MNHEY, SMNVEV (reference sequence). The CDR3 region is CASSLWAGGDAEAFF. CDR3 nucleotide sequence: TGTGCCAGCAGTTTATGGGCAGGGGGAGACGCTGAAGCTTTCTTT.

The chain joins TRBV7-2 to TRBJ2-1; the match to TRBD2 covers 10 bases. This CDR3 has 15 amino acids. J was trimmed by 5 bases and V by 7 bases; bases with no gene match: 8. The germline V gene has CDR1 SGHTA and CDR2 FQGNSA. The CDR3 region is CASTKATSGNNEQFF. The CDR3 nucleotides read TGTGCCAGCACAAAGGCCACTAGCGGGAACAATGAGCAGTTCTTC.

The CDR3 DNA follows: TGTGCCTGGAGTGTCCTTCGGTCCCGCTACGAGCAGTACTTC. Translating it yields CAWSVLRSRYEQYF. The rearrangement joins TRBV30 to TRBJ2-7; unclear D gene. The V gene lost 0 bases and the J gene lost 3 bases, with 12 bases spanning the gap. CDR1 is GTSNPN, CDR2 SVGIG, per germline (reference sequence). There are 14 residues in the CDR3.

The chain combines TRBV12-5 with TRBJ1-5, with D unclear. The V and J ends lost 0 bases and 4 bases respectively, with 4 bases between them. The CDR3 consists of 13 residues. Germline V CDR1 and CDR2: LGHNT, FRNRAP. Here the CDR3 reads CASGLVLNQPQHF. CDR3 DNA: TGTGCTAGTGGTTTGGTATTAAATCAGCCCCAGCATTTT.

There are a few counts of this clone. The chain employs TRBV5-6 and TRBJ2-7; TRBD1 is a possible D gene (5 bases). V was shortened by 4 bases and J by 6 bases, with 17 bases between the two germline ends. The CDR3 is 14 residues long. The germline V gene has CDR1 SGHDT and CDR2 YYEEEE. The CDR3 is CASSEVPDRTEQYF. The CDR3 DNA reads as TGTGCCAGCAGCGAGGTGCCCGACAGAACCGAGCAGTACTTC.

This clone was seen more than once but under ten times. This rearrangement joins TRBV18 to TRBJ2-5; 8 nucleotides align to TRBD1. Germline V gives CDR1 KGHSH, CDR2 LQKENI. Trimming took 8 bases from V and 5 from J; bases not matched to a gene: 4. The CDR3 is 12 amino acids. The CDR3 DNA is TGTGCCAGCACCCGGACAGGGGAGACCCAGTACTTC. Translated, it gives CASTRTGETQYF.

The CDR3 sequence: CAWSYWRPQSSEAFF. DNA for the CDR3: TGTGCCTGGAGTTATTGGAGACCCCAATCCTCTGAAGCTTTCTTT. J is TRBJ1-1 and V is TRBV30; D uncertain. Trimming removed 2 bases at V and 6 bases at J, with 19 bases between. This CDR3 spans 15 amino acids. CDR1 GTSNPN and CDR2 SVGIG come from the germline V gene (reference sequence).

The V and J genes are TRBV19 and TRBJ2-3; 8 bases align to TRBD1. J lost 6 bases, V lost 3 bases, and 11 bases had no gene match. This CDR3 spans 16 amino acids. CDR1 and CDR2 (germline): LNHDA, SQIVND (reference sequence). CDR3 DNA: TGTGCCAGTAGTATGAAGGACAGGGCCATTCTCGATACGCAGTATTTT. Translation: CASSMKDRAILDTQYF.

The chain links TRBV10-3 to TRBJ2-1; 7 nucleotides agree with TRBD2. Germline loops: CDR1 ENHRY, CDR2 SYGVKD. V gave up 6 bases and J gave up 4 bases; unmatched junction bases: 0. The CDR3 length is 12 residues. CDR3 sequence reads: CAIRGGYNEQFF. As DNA, the CDR3 is TGTGCCATCAGGGGGGGGTACAATGAGCAGTTCTTC.

This chain links TRBV5-1 with TRBJ1-2; the D gene is possibly TRBD1 (6 bases). With 4 bases removed from V and 5 bases from J, the gap between germline ends came to 15 bases. Germline V gives CDR1 SGHRS, CDR2 YFSETQ. This CDR3 spans 14 amino acids. The CDR3: CASSKGGVEYGYTF. CDR3 in DNA: TGCGCCAGCAGCAAAGGGGGGGTTGAGTATGGCTACACCTTC.

In its sample, this clone was seen once. The rearrangement uses TRBV5-5 and TRBJ2-7, with 8 bases that match TRBD1. Trimming at V came to 2 bases and at J to 3 bases, leaving 7 bases not matched to a gene. The CDR3 is 15 amino acids. Germline loops: CDR1 SGHKS, CDR2 YYEKEE (reference sequence). The CDR3 coding sequence is TGTGCCAGCAGCTTCGGGACAGGAACCGTCTACGAGCAGTACTTC. Translating gives CASSFGTGTVYEQYF.

The genes are TRBV14 and TRBJ1-2; TRBD1 is a possible D gene (6 bases). The V gene lost 0 bases and the J gene lost 0 bases, with 11 bases spanning the gap. Germline-derived CDR1 and CDR2 are SGHDN and FVKESK. The CDR3 has 16 residues. The chain's CDR3 is CASSQDGQPSNYGYTF. CDR3 coding DNA: TGTGCCAGCAGCCAAGATGGACAGCCTTCTAACTATGGCTACACCTTC.

J is TRBJ2-7 and V is TRBV15, with no clear D. CDR1 LNHNV and CDR2 YYDKDF come from the germline V gene (reference sequence). The CDR3 is 12 amino acids. Trimming cost V 3 bases and J 6 bases, with 9 bases left between them. For the CDR3, the DNA is TGTGCCACCAGCAGTTTAACATCCGAGCAGTACTTC. Its protein product is CATSSLTSEQYF. Based on the CDR3 plus reference TRBV15 and TRBJ2-7, the full variable domain is DAMVIQNPRYQVTQFGKPVTLSCSQTLNHNVMYWYQQKSSQAPKLLFHYYDKDFNNEADTPDNFQSRRPNTSFCFLDIRSPGLGDTAMYLCATSSLTSEQYFGPGTRLTVT.

The chain combines TRBV9 with TRBJ2-7, with a tentative D call TRBD1 (6 bases). From germline, CDR1 is SGDLS and CDR2 YYNGEE. The CDR3 has 14 residues. Trimming cost V 2 bases and J 3 bases, with 12 bases left between them. The CDR3 loop reads CASSVRGTGYEQYF. As DNA, the CDR3 is TGTGCCAGCAGCGTTAGGGGGACGGGCTACGAGCAGTACTTC.

The chain uses TRBV11-2 and TRBJ2-1; the D gene is possibly TRBD2 (6 bases). The CDR3 has 15 amino acids. Germline V gives CDR1 SGHAT, CDR2 FQNNGV. Trimming pared 6 bases from V and 4 bases from J, leaving 16 bases between. The chain's CDR3 is CASRRAGRAYNEQFF. The CDR3, as DNA: TGTGCCAGCAGGAGGGCGGGAAGGGCATACAATGAGCAGTTCTTC.